These T cell receptor beta chains were read from a single sample in a study of early T cells in non-severe SARS-CoV-2 infection. TCRdb ran MiXCR on the 5' RACE reads and lists one entry per CDR3 protein. The sample yields around 86,000 distinct CDR3 sequences, roughly 15% seen once. The material sequenced was whole blood. These receptors came from an adult who was a healthcare worker with PCR-confirmed SARS-CoV-2 infection or an uninfected control (not recorded which). CDR3s include the opening cysteine and the closing phenylalanine or tryptophan. A D gene is named only where the DNA matches it firmly. Where a row states a size, it is once, few, many or the class of an expanded clone; other rows omit it.

clone_size j_call d_call v_call cdr3_nt cdr3_aa
- TRBJ1-1 - TRBV11-1 TGTGCCAGCAGCTTTTGGCGAAACACTGAAGCTTTCTTT CASSFWRNTEAFF
- TRBJ2-1 - TRBV9 TGTGCCAGCAGCGTATTTCACAGTACCAATGAGCAGTTCTTC CASSVFHSTNEQFF
medium-sized TRBJ1-1 TRBD1 TRBV29-1 TGCAGCGTTGCCTGGGACAGGGCAATAGAAGCTTTCTTT CSVAWDRAIEAFF
few TRBJ2-4 - TRBV29-1 TGCAGCACTAGGCCCTTACTAGTTGGATCGGACATTCAGTACTTC CSTRPLLVGSDIQYF
- TRBJ1-2 TRBD1 TRBV28 TGTGCCAGCAGTTTGACAGGGATTGGAGGCGGCTACACCTTC CASSLTGIGGGYTF
- TRBJ1-1 - TRBV7-9 TGTGCCAGCAGCTTAGTACAGAGCAACACTGAAGCTTTGTTT CASSLVQSNTEALF
few TRBJ1-6 - TRBV20-1 TGCAGTGCTAGAGTACGGGGGGCGTATAATTCACCCCTCCACTTT CSARVRGAYNSPLHF
many TRBJ2-2 TRBD1 TRBV12-3/TRBV12-4 TGTGCCAGCAGTTCGCCGGGGACAGTCGGGGCCGGGGAGCTGTTTTTT CASSSPGTVGAGELFF
many TRBJ2-1 TRBD2 TRBV7-6 TGTGCCAGCAGCCCTAGCGGGGGACCAGTCGGTGAGCAGTTCTTC CASSPSGGPVGEQFF
- TRBJ2-4 - TRBV3-1 TGTGCCAGCGGCAATTCCCCTTTAAAGGTCAGGTTC CASGNSPLKVRF
- TRBJ1-1 TRBD1 TRBV6-5 TGTGCCAGCAGTCCTGACAGGGCGAACACTGAAGCTTTCTTT CASSPDRANTEAFF
many TRBJ2-2 - TRBV18 TGTGCCAGCTCACCATCGAAAGGGTCGAACACCGGGGAGCTGTTTTTT CASSPSKGSNTGELFF
- TRBJ2-5 - TRBV29-1 TGCAGCGTGCCGGGGAACCAAGAGACCCAGTACTTC CSVPGNQETQYF
- TRBJ2-5 - TRBV5-1 TGCGCCAGCAGCTTGGCCGATATGAGAGCCCAAGAGACCCAGTACTTC CASSLADMRAQETQYF
many TRBJ2-3 TRBD2 TRBV15 TGTGCCACCAGCAGTCGGGTAGCGGGGGGGATAGATACGCAGTATTTT CATSSRVAGGIDTQYF
few TRBJ2-3 - TRBV11-2 TGTGCCAGCAGCTTAGCGCGGACAATGACAGATACGCAGTATTTT CASSLARTMTDTQYF